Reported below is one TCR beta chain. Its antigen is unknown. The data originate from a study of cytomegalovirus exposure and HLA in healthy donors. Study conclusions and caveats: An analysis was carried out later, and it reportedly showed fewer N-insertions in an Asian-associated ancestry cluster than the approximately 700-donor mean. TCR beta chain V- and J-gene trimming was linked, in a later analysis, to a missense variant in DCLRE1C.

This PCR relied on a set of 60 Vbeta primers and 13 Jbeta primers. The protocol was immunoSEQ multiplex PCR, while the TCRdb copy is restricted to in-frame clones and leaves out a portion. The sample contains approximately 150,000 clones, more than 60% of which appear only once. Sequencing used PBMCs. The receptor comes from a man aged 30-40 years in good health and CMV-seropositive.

The CDR3: CASIPGGSTLEQYF. Written as DNA, the CDR3 is TGTGCCAGCATTCCAGGTGGGTCAACGCTCGAGCAGTACTTC. This chain joins TRBV2 and TRBJ2-7; D remains ambiguous. The CDR3 totals 14 residues. With 7 bases removed from V and 6 bases from J, the gap between germline ends came to 19 bases. Germline CDR1 reads SNHLY; CDR2 reads FYNNEI.